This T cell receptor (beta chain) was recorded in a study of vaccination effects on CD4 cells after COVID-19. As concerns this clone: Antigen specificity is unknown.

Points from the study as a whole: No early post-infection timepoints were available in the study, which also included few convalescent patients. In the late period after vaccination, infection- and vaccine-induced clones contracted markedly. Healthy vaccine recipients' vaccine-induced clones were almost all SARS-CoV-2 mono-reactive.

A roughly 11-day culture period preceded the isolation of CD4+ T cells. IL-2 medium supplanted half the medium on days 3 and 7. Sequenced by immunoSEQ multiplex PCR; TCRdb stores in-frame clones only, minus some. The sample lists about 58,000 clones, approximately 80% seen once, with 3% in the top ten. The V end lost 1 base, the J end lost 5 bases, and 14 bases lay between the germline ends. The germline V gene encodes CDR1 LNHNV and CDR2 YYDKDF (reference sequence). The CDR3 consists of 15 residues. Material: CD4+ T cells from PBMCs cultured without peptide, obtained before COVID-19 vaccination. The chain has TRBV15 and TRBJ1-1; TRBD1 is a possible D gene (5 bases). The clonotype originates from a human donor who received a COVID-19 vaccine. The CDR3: CATSRGTGGNTEAFF. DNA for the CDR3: TGTGCCACCAGCAGAGGTACCGGGGGGAATACTGAAGCTTTCTTT.